The 25 T cell receptor beta chains below come from one sample, sequenced in a study of shared clonotypes between healthy human individuals (dated by TCRdb to 2018 to 2021). To prepare the library, the immunoSEQ multiplex PCR assay was applied. Entries here come from immuneACCESS through TCRdb and include only in-frame sequences with V and J called. Some clones fail to appear in such tables; in the studies checked, an unresolved V gene covers under half of the shortfall, and the cause of the remainder is unknown. This sample gives nearly 1,000,000 clones in total; less than 85% of them show up just once. The leading ten clones occupy about 1.5% of the sample. The sample comprised memory CD4+ T cells sorted from blood. This specimen's cell subset or site label, interpreted: CD45RA-negative fraction. The receptors shown here come from a man between 18 and 35 years old in good health.

CDR3 loop: CASSHRASGRETQYF. The CDR3 nucleotides are TGTGCCAGCAGCCACCGTGCTAGCGGGAGAGAGACCCAGTACTTC. V is TRBV14 and J is TRBJ2-5; 10 bases are a match to TRBD2. There are 15 residues in the CDR3. V was pared by 3 bases and J by 4 bases, with 5 bases of the junction left unmatched. Germline CDR1 reads SGHDN; CDR2 reads FVKESK.

The gene calls are TRBV5-1 and TRBJ2-7, with D possibly TRBD2 on 5 matching bases. Germline CDR1 SGHRS, CDR2 YFSETQ. The CDR3 has 15 amino acids. V was cut by 4 bases and J by 6 bases, with 20 bases left in between. CDR3 coding DNA: TGCGCCAGCAGCGCGGAACCCCGGGATTTTAGCGAGCAGTACTTC. Translated: CASSAEPRDFSEQYF.

The J gene is TRBJ1-2, the V gene TRBV28; TRBD1 agrees at 8 bases. V lost 4 bases to trimming and J lost 6 bases; unmatched junction nucleotides: 13. This CDR3 region has 16 residues. Germline lookup yields CDR1 MDHEN and CDR2 SYDVKM. CDR3 in DNA: TGTGCCAGCAGTTCCCTCTTATTGACAGGGGAAGATGGCTACACCTTC. The encoded protein is CASSSLLLTGEDGYTF.

The rearrangement uses TRBV15 and TRBJ2-5; 11 bases align to TRBD2. The V segment lost 1 base and the J segment 4 bases; nucleotides outside the gene matches: 11. From germline, CDR1 is LNHNV and CDR2 YYDKDF (reference sequence). The CDR3 extends over 18 amino acids. The CDR3 spells CATSRGNSGGADGETQYF. CDR3 sequence (DNA): TGTGCCACCAGCAGAGGAAATAGCGGGGGGGCCGACGGAGAGACCCAGTACTTC. The entire variable domain, with the rest obtained from reference TRBV15 and TRBJ2-5, is as follows: DAMVIQNPRYQVTQFGKPVTLSCSQTLNHNVMYWYQQKSSQAPKLLFHYYDKDFNNEADTPDNFQSRRPNTSFCFLDIRSPGLGDTAMYLCATSRGNSGGADGETQYFGPGTRLLVL.

DNA for the CDR3: TGCGCCAGCCACATCCGACAGGGGAACACCGGGGAGCTGTTTTTT. This codes for CASHIRQGNTGELFF. V gene TRBV5-1 combines with J gene TRBJ2-2; 7 bases fit TRBD1. Per germline, CDR1 SGHRS and CDR2 YFSETQ. The ends lost 7 bases at V and 1 base at J; junction bases unmatched: 7. The CDR3 runs 15 residues.

This chain links TRBV14 with TRBJ2-1, with 9 nucleotides matching TRBD2. The CDR3 contains 18 residues. Germline CDR1 is SGHDN and CDR2 is FVKESK. With 0 bases clipped from V and 7 bases from J, the junction kept 13 bases outside the gene matches. The CDR3 DNA reads TGTGCCAGCAGCCAAGATTATTATCGCGGGAGGGCCTGGAATGAGCAGTTCTTC. As protein: CASSQDYYRGRAWNEQFF.

This clone showed up just a few times. The chain employs TRBV11-3 and TRBJ2-3, with 8 bases lining up with TRBD2. V lost 1 base and J lost 12; bases outside the gene matches: 18. The CDR3 contains 17 residues. The germline V gene encodes CDR1 SGHNT and CDR2 YENEEA. The CDR3 DNA reads TGTGCCAGCAGCTTAGGGGCGGACTATGGCGTAGCGGGGTCCCAGTATTTT. Its protein product is CASSLGADYGVAGSQYF.

The chain's CDR3 is CASSRTGSSYEQYF. As DNA, the CDR3 is TGTGCCAGCAGCCGGACAGGCTCTTCCTACGAGCAGTACTTC. The rearrangement uses TRBV7-8 and TRBJ2-7, with TRBD1 matching 7 bases. This CDR3 is 14 amino acids long. The ends lost 5 bases at V and 1 base at J; junction bases unmatched: 5. Per the germline V gene, CDR1 is SGHVS and CDR2 is FQNEAQ.

This chain joins TRBV7-6 and TRBJ2-2; possible D gene TRBD2, 5 bases. Germline V gives CDR1 SGHVS, CDR2 FNYEAQ. The CDR3 runs 16 residues. The V gene lost 5 bases and the J gene lost 4 bases, with 17 bases spanning the gap. The CDR3: CASSPTPLGPTGELFF. Written as DNA, the CDR3 is TGTGCCAGCAGCCCAACCCCACTAGGACCCACCGGGGAGCTGTTTTTT.

This clone has a handful of counts. The chain carries TRBV30 and TRBJ1-4, with TRBD1 matching over 9 bases. The CDR3 length is 13 residues. V was clipped by 6 bases and J by 7 bases; unmatched bases: 6. Per germline, CDR1 GTSNPN and CDR2 SVGIG (reference sequence). The CDR3: CACTTGGLEKLFF. For the CDR3, the DNA is TGTGCCTGTACGACAGGGGGTCTTGAAAAACTGTTTTTT. The complete variable domain, with remaining parts taken from reference TRBV30 and TRBJ1-4, reads SQTIHQWPATLVQPVGSPLSLECTVEGTSNPNLYWYRQAAGRGLQLLFYSVGIGQISSEVPQNLSASRPQDRQFILSSKKLLLSDSGFYLCACTTGGLEKLFFGSGTQLSVL.

The chain combines TRBV28 with TRBJ1-5, with D maybe TRBD1 (6 bases). Trimming removed 7 bases from V and 2 bases from J, with 12 bases in between. This CDR3 has 14 amino acids. Looked up from germline, CDR1 is MDHEN and CDR2 is SYDVKM. The CDR3 region is CASTRTGRNQPQHF. CDR3 sequence (DNA): TGTGCCAGCACCAGAACAGGGCGCAATCAGCCCCAGCATTTT.

The chain is built from TRBV19 and TRBJ2-1; D might be TRBD2 (6 bases). The germline CDR1 and CDR2 sequences are LNHDA and SQIVND (reference sequence). CDR3 length: 22 amino acids. Trimming removed 4 bases from V and 0 bases from J, with 31 bases in between. The CDR3 is CASSSKISGTDTYRRSYNEQFF. CDR3 nucleotides: TGTGCCAGTAGTAGTAAGATCTCGGGGACTGACACTTACCGACGCTCCTACAATGAGCAGTTCTTC.

A single count supports this clone. V gene TRBV27 combines with J gene TRBJ2-2; tentative D call: TRBD2 (5 bases). The CDR3 has 15 amino acids. Trimming pared 5 bases from V and 6 bases from J, leaving 16 bases between. Germline CDR1 MNHEY, CDR2 SMNVEV (reference sequence). The CDR3 nucleotides read TGTGCCAGCAGTCCCCAACCGATGAGGGCCGGGGAGCTGTTTTTT. Translating it yields CASSPQPMRAGELFF.

The V gene is TRBV6-5, the J gene TRBJ1-5; TRBD1 matches 9 bases. Germline V CDR1 and CDR2: MNHEY, SVGAGI. The trim removed 6 bases at V and 0 bases at J, leaving 3 bases unmatched. This CDR3 is 15 amino acids long. CDR3 sequence reads: CASRDRGNSNQPQHF. The CDR3 bases are TGTGCCAGCAGGGACAGGGGTAATAGCAATCAGCCCCAGCATTTT.

The chain is built from TRBV5-1 and TRBJ2-7; 9 bases are a match to TRBD2. The trim removed 0 bases at V and 7 bases at J, leaving 11 bases unmatched. The CDR3 length is 16 residues. CDR1 is SGHRS and CDR2 is YFSETQ in the germline V gene. The CDR3 nucleotides read TGCGCCAGCAGCTTGGAGCTTGCGGGAGGGCCGGCTGAGCAGTACTTC. It yields the protein CASSLELAGGPAEQYF.

This clone was observed a single time. The rearrangement joins TRBV6-1 to TRBJ1-3; D perhaps matches TRBD1 (6 bases). The CDR3 loop spans 15 amino acids. V shed 5 bases and J shed 4 bases, with 15 bases lying between them. The V gene's germline CDR1 is MNHNS and CDR2 SASEGT. The CDR3 sequence is CASSLITGQGNTIYF. CDR3 nucleotides: TGTGCCAGCAGTCTCATCACCGGACAGGGAAACACCATATATTTT.

A single count supports this clone. The CDR3 DNA reads as TGTGCCAGCAGTGGGATCTTAGATTGGACAGAGATTAATGAAAAACTGTTTTTT. Translated, it gives CASSGILDWTEINEKLFF. This rearrangement joins TRBV6-1 to TRBJ1-4; D possibly corresponds to TRBD1 (6 bases). Germline CDR1 and CDR2: MNHNS and SASEGT. V dropped 4 bases and J dropped 4 bases, with 22 bases sitting between them. The CDR3 is made up of 18 amino acids.

CDR3: CASSRRQVGRTEAFF. In DNA form, the CDR3 reads TGTGCCAGCAGCAGGCGCCAGGTTGGGCGGACTGAAGCTTTCTTT. This chain connects TRBV28 to TRBJ1-1, with D unresolved. Germline V lookup: CDR1 MDHEN, CDR2 SYDVKM. The CDR3 is made up of 15 amino acids. The germline V and J ends were trimmed by 6 bases and 5 bases, with 19 bases remaining between them.

This clone was recorded many times. V and J are TRBV5-1 and TRBJ1-1; D remains unclear. Per the germline V gene, CDR1 is SGHRS and CDR2 is YFSETQ. V lost 0 bases, J lost 1 base, and 7 bases lay in between. The length of the CDR3 is 14 residues. The CDR3 region is CASSLALGNTEAFF. The CDR3 DNA sequence: TGCGCCAGCAGCTTGGCCCTTGGGAACACTGAAGCTTTCTTT.

The chain has TRBV7-9 and TRBJ1-5; 9 bases are shared with TRBD1. The CDR3 loop spans 15 amino acids. Per the germline V gene, CDR1 is SEHNR and CDR2 is FQNEAQ (reference sequence). V gave up 8 bases and J gave up 1 base; unmatched junction bases: 6. This CDR3 is CASSPTGGSNQPQHF. The CDR3 DNA reads TGTGCCAGCTCCCCGACAGGGGGAAGCAATCAGCCCCAGCATTTT.

The chain combines TRBV7-8 with TRBJ1-6, with unresolved D. Germline-derived CDR1 and CDR2 are SGHVS and FQNEAQ. Trimming cost V 3 bases and J 4 bases, with 7 bases left between them. The CDR3 extends over 14 amino acids. CDR3 bases: TGTGCCAGCAGCTTTTCAGATTATAATTCACCCCTCCACTTT. Protein product: CASSFSDYNSPLHF.

This sequence joins TRBV18 and TRBJ1-1; D is unclear. V shed 6 bases and J shed 1 base, with 18 bases lying between them. Germline V gene data show CDR1 as KGHSH and CDR2 as LQKENI. The CDR3 sequence is 16 residues long. This CDR3 is CASSFLGGPQNTEAFF. Written as DNA, the CDR3 is TGTGCCAGCTCCTTTCTCGGAGGTCCCCAGAACACTGAAGCTTTCTTT.

V usage is TRBV6-1 and J usage is TRBJ1-2; the D is unclear. V was clipped by 4 bases and J by 4 bases, with 10 bases between them. Germline assignment: CDR1 MNHNS and CDR2 SASEGT. The CDR3 sequence is 13 residues long. CDR3 sequence (DNA): TGTGCCAGCAGTGGCTTGTCGGCCTATGGCTACACCTTC. It translates to CASSGLSAYGYTF.

The rearrangement links TRBV6-4 to TRBJ2-7; D is unresolved. CDR1 MRHNA and CDR2 SNTAGT come from the germline V gene. This CDR3 is 11 amino acids long. V dropped 6 bases and J dropped 7 bases, with 10 bases sitting between them. DNA of the CDR3: TGTGCCAGCAGCCATTTTGGTGAGCAGTACTTC. This sequence encodes CASSHFGEQYF.

In this sample, this clone turned up a few times. This CDR3 is also generated by other DNA sequences in the sample. This chain joins TRBV11-2 and TRBJ1-6, with 10 bases lining up with TRBD1. The junction had 1 base not matched to a gene; V was cut back by 1 base and J by 7 bases. Looked up from germline, CDR1 is SGHAT and CDR2 is FQNNGV. This CDR3 has 15 amino acids. The CDR3 DNA follows: TGTGCCAGCAGCTTAGGGGACAGGGGAAATTCACCCCTCCACTTT. Residues: CASSLGDRGNSPLHF.